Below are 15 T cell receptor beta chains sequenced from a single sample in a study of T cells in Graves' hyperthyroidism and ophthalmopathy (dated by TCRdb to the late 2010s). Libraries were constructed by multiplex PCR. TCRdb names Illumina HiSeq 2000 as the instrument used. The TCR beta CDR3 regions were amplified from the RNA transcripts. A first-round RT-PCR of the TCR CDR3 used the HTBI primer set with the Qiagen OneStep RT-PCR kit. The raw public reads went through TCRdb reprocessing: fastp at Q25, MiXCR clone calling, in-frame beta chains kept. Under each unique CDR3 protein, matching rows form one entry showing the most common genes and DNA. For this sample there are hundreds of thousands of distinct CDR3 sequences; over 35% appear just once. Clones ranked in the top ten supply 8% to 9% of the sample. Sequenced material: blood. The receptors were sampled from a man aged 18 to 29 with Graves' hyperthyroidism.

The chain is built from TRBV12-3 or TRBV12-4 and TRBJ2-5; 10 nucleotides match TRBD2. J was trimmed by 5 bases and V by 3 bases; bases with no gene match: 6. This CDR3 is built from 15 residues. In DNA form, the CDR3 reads TGTGCCAGCAGTTTGGGACTAGCGATGAGTGAGACCCAGTACTTC. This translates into CASSLGLAMSETQYF.

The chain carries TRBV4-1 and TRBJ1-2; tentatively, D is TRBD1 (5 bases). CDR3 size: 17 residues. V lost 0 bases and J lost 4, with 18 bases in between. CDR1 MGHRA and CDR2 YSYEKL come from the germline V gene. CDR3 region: CASSQDRLGARSYGYTF. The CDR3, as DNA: TGCGCCAGCAGCCAAGATCGGCTAGGGGCGCGAAGCTATGGCTACACCTTC.

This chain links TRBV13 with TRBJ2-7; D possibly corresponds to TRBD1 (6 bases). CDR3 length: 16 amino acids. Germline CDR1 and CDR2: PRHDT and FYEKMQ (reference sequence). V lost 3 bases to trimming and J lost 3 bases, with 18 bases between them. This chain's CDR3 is CASSFSAGVWNYEQYF. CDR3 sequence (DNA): TGTGCCAGCAGCTTCTCCGCAGGGGTTTGGAACTACGAGCAGTACTTC.

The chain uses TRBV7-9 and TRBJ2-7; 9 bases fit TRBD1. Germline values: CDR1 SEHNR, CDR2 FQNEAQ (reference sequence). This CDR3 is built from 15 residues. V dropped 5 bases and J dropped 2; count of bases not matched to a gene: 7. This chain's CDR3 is CASSPRDRDTYEQYF. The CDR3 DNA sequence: TGTGCCAGCAGCCCCCGGGACAGGGACACCTACGAGCAGTACTTC.

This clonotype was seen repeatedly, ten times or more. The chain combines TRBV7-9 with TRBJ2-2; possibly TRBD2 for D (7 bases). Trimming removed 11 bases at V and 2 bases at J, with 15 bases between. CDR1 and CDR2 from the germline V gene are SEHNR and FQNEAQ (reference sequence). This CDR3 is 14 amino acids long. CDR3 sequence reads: CAPGVAGNTGELFF. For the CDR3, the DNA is TGTGCCCCAGGGGTAGCGGGCAACACCGGGGAGCTGTTTTTT.

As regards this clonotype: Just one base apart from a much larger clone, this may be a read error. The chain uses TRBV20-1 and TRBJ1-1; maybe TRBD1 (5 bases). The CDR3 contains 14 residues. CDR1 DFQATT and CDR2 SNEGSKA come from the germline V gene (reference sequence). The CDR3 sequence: CGARGEGGDTEAFF. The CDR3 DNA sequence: TGCGGTGCTAGAGGGGAGGGTGGAGACACTGAAGCTTTCTTT.

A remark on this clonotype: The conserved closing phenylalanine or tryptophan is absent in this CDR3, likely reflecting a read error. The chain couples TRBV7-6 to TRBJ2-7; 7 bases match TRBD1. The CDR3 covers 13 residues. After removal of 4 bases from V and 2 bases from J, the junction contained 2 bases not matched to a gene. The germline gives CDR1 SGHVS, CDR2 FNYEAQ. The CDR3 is CASSSGQTYEQYL. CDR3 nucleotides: TGTGCCAGCAGCTCGGGACAGACCTACGAGCAGTACCTC.

The CDR3 region is CASTTGQINQPQHF. In nucleotides, the CDR3 is TGTGCCAGTACTACAGGACAGATCAATCAGCCCCAGCATTTT. The chain is built from TRBV19 and TRBJ1-5; D is possibly TRBD1 (6 bases). This CDR3 is built from 14 residues. Between the trimmed V and J ends, which lost 7 bases and 3 bases, there was a span of 13 bases. Germline V CDR1 and CDR2: LNHDA, SQIVND (reference sequence).

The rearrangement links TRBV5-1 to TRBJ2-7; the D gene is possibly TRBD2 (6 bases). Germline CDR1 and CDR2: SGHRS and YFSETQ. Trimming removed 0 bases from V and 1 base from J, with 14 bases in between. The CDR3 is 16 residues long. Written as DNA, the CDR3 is TGCGCCAGCAGCTTGGAGGGATGGAGCGGGTCCTACGAGCAGTACTTC. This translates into CASSLEGWSGSYEQYF.

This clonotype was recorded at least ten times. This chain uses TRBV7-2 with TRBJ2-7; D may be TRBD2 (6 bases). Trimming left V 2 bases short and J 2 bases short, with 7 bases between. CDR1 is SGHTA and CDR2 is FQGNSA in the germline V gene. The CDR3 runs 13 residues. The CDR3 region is CASSLRRAYEQYF. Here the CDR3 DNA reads TGTGCCAGCAGCTTACGGAGGGCCTACGAGCAGTACTTC.

The CDR3 DNA is TGCAGTGCAAACCGGGGTAACTACGAGCAGTACTTC. It codes for CSANRGNYEQYF. The rearrangement uses TRBV20-1 and TRBJ2-7; D is possibly TRBD2 (5 bases). The CDR3 totals 12 residues. The V gene lost 6 bases and the J gene lost 3 bases, with 12 bases spanning the gap. Germline values: CDR1 DFQATT, CDR2 SNEGSKA (reference sequence).

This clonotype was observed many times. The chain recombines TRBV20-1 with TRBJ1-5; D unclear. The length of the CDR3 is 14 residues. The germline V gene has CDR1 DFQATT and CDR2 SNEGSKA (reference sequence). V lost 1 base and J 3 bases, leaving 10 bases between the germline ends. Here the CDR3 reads CSARATGYNQPQHF. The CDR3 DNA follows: TGCAGTGCTAGAGCAACGGGATACAATCAGCCCCAGCATTTT.

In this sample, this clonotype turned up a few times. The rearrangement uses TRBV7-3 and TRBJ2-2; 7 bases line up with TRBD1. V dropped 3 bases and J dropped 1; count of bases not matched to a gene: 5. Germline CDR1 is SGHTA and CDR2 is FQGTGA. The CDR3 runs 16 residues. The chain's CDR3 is CASSLRGQGNTGELFF. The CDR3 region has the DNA TGTGCCAGCAGCTTGAGGGGGCAGGGGAACACCGGGGAGCTGTTTTTT.

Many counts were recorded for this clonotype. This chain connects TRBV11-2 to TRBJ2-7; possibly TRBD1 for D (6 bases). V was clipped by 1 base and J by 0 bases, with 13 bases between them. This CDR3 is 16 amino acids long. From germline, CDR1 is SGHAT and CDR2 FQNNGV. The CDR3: CASSLVGQSSSYEQYF. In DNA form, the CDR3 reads TGTGCCAGCAGCTTAGTTGGACAGTCAAGCTCCTACGAGCAGTACTTC. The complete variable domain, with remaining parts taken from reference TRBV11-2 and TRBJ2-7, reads EAGVAQSPRYKIIEKRQSVAFWCNPISGHATLYWYQQILGQGPKLLIQFQNNGVVDDSQLPKDRFSAERLKGVDSTLKIQPAKLEDSAVYLCASSLVGQSSSYEQYFGPGTRLTVT.

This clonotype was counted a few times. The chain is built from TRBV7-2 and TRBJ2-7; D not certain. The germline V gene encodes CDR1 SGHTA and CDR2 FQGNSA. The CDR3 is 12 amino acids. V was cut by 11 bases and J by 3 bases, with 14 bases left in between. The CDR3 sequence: CAWSVGVYEQYF. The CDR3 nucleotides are TGTGCCTGGAGTGTTGGGGTCTACGAGCAGTACTTC.